Listed below are T cell receptor beta chains from one sample, sequenced in a study of cytomegalovirus exposure and HLA in healthy donors. Some clones are missing from TCRdb's copy, which holds only in-frame ones; the method was immunoSEQ multiplex PCR. The data contain over 65,000 clones, about 79% of them seen just once; the ten biggest clones take up less than 8%. Sequencing was performed on PBMCs. The receptors were sampled from a woman aged 35 to 49 in good health and CMV-seronegative. Each CDR3 is given without its conserved first and last residue. The order of the fields is V gene, D gene, clone size, CDR3 protein. A D gene is named only where the DNA matches it firmly. Only some rows state a clone size, as once, few, many or a class for expanded clones.

TRBV5-1	TRBD2	.	ASSLGAATGLASYEQY
TRBV10-2	.	few	ASSGRRPATNEKLF
TRBV4-1	TRBD1	.	ASSQTRAQGAGNTIY
TRBV7-2	.	.	ASSSRGSNQPQH
TRBV2	.	.	ASSEGSAGAYYGYT
TRBV27	.	.	ASSGYQEAYNEQF
TRBV9	.	.	ASSQGGEGNQPQH
TRBV5-4	.	.	ASSFYLAHTQY
TRBV19	TRBD1	.	ASSTTGVNQPQH
TRBV5-8	.	.	ASRGSGNQPQH
TRBV14	TRBD1	.	ASSQERGPYEQY
TRBV10-2	TRBD1	few	ASSESTGLYTEAF
TRBV4-1	.	.	ASSQIVY
TRBV4-1	.	.	ASSQTSSYNEQF
TRBV27	TRBD1	.	ASSLLVSRGQDTQY
TRBV5-6	.	.	ASSLRGSSGANVLT
TRBV27	TRBD2	.	ASSLSLAAYNEQF
TRBV6-1	.	.	ASRALTGYGELF
TRBV2	.	.	ASSGESNSYNEQF